These 18 T cell receptor beta chains were all obtained from the same sample, sequenced in a study of T cells in Graves' hyperthyroidism and ophthalmopathy. Amplification targeted TCR beta CDR3 regions from RNA transcripts. During a first-round RT-PCR of the TCR CDR3, the HTBI primer set was used. Each CDR3 protein gets one entry after TCRdb re-called the multiplex PCR reads with MiXCR. Here the sample spans about 690,000 distinct CDR3 sequences, about 18% being singletons. Specimen: blood. The receptors shown here come from a man in his fifties with Graves' hyperthyroidism.

This clonotype was seen a handful of times. This chain joins TRBV20-1 and TRBJ2-1; the match to TRBD2 covers 9 bases. The CDR3 covers 15 residues. J gave up 8 bases and V 0 bases, and 8 bases lay outside the gene matches. CDR1 DFQATT and CDR2 SNEGSKA come from the germline V gene (reference sequence). Written as DNA, the CDR3 is TGCAGTGCTAGAGATTTAGCGGGAGCGGGTTATGAGCAGTTCTTC. Residues: CSARDLAGAGYEQFF.

This clonotype was recorded a few times. V is TRBV4-1 and J is TRBJ2-7; 7 nucleotides line up with TRBD1. The ends lost 3 bases at V and 7 bases at J; junction bases unmatched: 12. The CDR3 extends over 15 amino acids. CDR1 MGHRA and CDR2 YSYEKL come from the germline V gene. As DNA, the CDR3 is TGCGCCAGCAGCCAGCTGACAGGGAGTAGGTTGGAGCAGTACTTC. It is translated as CASSQLTGSRLEQYF.

Ten or more counts support this clonotype. This rearrangement joins TRBV28 to TRBJ1-1; D is ambiguous. Trimming stripped 5 bases from V and 4 bases from J, with 11 bases between. CDR1 and CDR2 from the germline V gene are MDHEN and SYDVKM. This CDR3 comprises 13 residues. CDR3 protein: CASSAGLTTEAFF. DNA for the CDR3: TGTGCCAGCAGTGCGGGATTAACCACTGAAGCTTTCTTT.

This clonotype was detected ten times or more. The chain joins TRBV2 to TRBJ2-7; D is possibly TRBD2 (6 bases). Looked up from germline, CDR1 is SNHLY and CDR2 is FYNNEI. CDR3 length: 14 amino acids. Trimming pared 3 bases from V and 7 bases from J, leaving 16 bases between. The CDR3 region is CASSDFIGAGEQYF. The CDR3 nucleotides read TGTGCCAGCAGTGACTTTATCGGGGCGGGAGAGCAGTACTTC.

This clonotype showed up just a few times. This chain links TRBV11-2 with TRBJ2-2, with 8 bases identical to TRBD1. The CDR3 consists of 13 residues. Trimming cost V 4 bases and J 7 bases; bases outside gene matches: 2. Germline V lookup: CDR1 SGHAT, CDR2 FQNNGV. The CDR3 DNA is TGTGCCAGCAGCTCCGACAGGGGCGGGGAGCTGTTTTTT. Translating it yields CASSSDRGGELFF.

This clonotype was seen a handful of times. J is TRBJ1-5 and V is TRBV19, with no clear D. This CDR3 is 12 amino acids long. V lost 2 bases and J lost 14, with 13 bases in between. CDR1 and CDR2 from the germline V gene are LNHDA and SQIVND (reference sequence). The CDR3 nucleotides read TGTGCCAGTAGTATACAAGGCGGGTCGAAGCATTTT. Residues: CASSIQGGSKHF.

This chain uses TRBV7-2 with TRBJ2-5, with D perhaps TRBD1 (5 bases). Germline CDR1 and CDR2: SGHTA and FQGNSA. The V end lost 5 bases, the J end lost 1 base, and 14 bases lay between the germline ends. The CDR3 contains 15 residues. Here the CDR3 DNA reads TGTGCCAGCAGCGCACCGGACATAATCCAAGAGACCCAGTACTTC. It specifies CASSAPDIIQETQYF.

With regard to this clonotype: This may be a read error: a much more frequent sequence differs by one nucleotide. This chain uses TRBV10-3 with TRBJ2-5, with TRBD1 matching 7 bases. This CDR3 has 15 amino acids. With V trimmed by 10 bases and J by 5 bases, 16 bases remained unmatched. Germline V gene data show CDR1 as ENHRY and CDR2 as SYGVKD. CDR3 in amino acids: CATQPDAGTAETQYF. CDR3 coding DNA: TGTGCCACTCAGCCCGACGCCGGGACAGCGGAGACCCAGTACTTC.

The table lists this clonotype with many counts. V and J are TRBV27 and TRBJ2-1; the D gene is possibly TRBD2 (6 bases). Trimming left V 0 bases short and J 2 bases short, with 11 bases between. Germline values: CDR1 MNHEY, CDR2 SMNVEV (reference sequence). The CDR3 has 16 residues. The CDR3 reads CASSLSNGRAYNEQFF. CDR3 sequence (DNA): TGTGCCAGCAGTTTATCGAACGGGAGAGCCTACAATGAGCAGTTCTTC.

This clonotype was seen at least ten times. This rearrangement joins TRBV2 to TRBJ1-6; a weak D match, TRBD1 (5 bases). Trimming took 10 bases from V and 8 from J, leaving 15 bases between them. CDR1 is SNHLY, CDR2 FYNNEI, per germline. The CDR3 covers 13 residues. The CDR3 DNA is TGTGCCAATCGGGGGGAGAATCATTCACCCCTCCACTTT. Amino acid sequence: CANRGENHSPLHF.

This clonotype has at least ten counts. The chain links TRBV20-1 to TRBJ2-7, with 11 bases identical to TRBD2. The CDR3 is 15 amino acids. J lost 0 bases, V lost 3 bases, and 4 bases had no gene match. Germline loops: CDR1 DFQATT, CDR2 SNEGSKA (reference sequence). CDR3 coding DNA: TGCAGTGCTAGTACTAGCGGGGGTATCTCCTACGAGCAGTACTTC. Translated, it gives CSASTSGGISYEQYF.

There are many counts of this clonotype. This chain uses TRBV24-1 with TRBJ1-5; TRBD1 aligns across 9 bases. V shed 3 bases, J shed 3 bases, and the junction held 2 bases outside the gene matches. Germline V CDR1 and CDR2: KGHDR, SFDVKD. CDR3 length: 15 residues. The CDR3, as DNA: TGTGCCACCAGTGATGGACAGGGGAACAATCAGCCCCAGCATTTT. Translation: CATSDGQGNNQPQHF.

This clonotype was counted only a few times. This chain joins TRBV4-3 and TRBJ2-1; TRBD1 agrees at 8 bases. Germline V lookup: CDR1 LGHNA, CDR2 YSLEER. Trimming cost V 5 bases and J 4 bases; bases outside gene matches: 13. The length of the CDR3 is 17 residues. The CDR3 here is CASSVTVVRGLYNEQFF. DNA of the CDR3: TGCGCCAGCAGCGTTACAGTTGTCAGGGGGCTATACAATGAGCAGTTCTTC.

With respect to this clonotype: Just one base apart from a much larger clone, this may be a read error. The CDR3, as DNA: TGTGCCAGCAGCCGACTTGAGTGGGCTAGCCCCAATGAGCAGTTCTTC. It is translated as CASSRLEWASPNEQFF. V gene TRBV7-8 combines with J gene TRBJ2-1, with D possibly TRBD2 on 5 matching bases. This CDR3 spans 16 amino acids. CDR1 SGHVS and CDR2 FQNEAQ come from the germline V gene. V lost 5 bases to trimming and J lost 6 bases, with 20 bases between them. Filled out from reference TRBV7-8 and TRBJ2-1, the complete variable domain reads GAGVSQSPRYKVAKRGQDVALRCDPISGHVSLFWYQQALGQGPEFLTYFQNEAQLDKSGLPSDRFFAERPEGSVSTLKIQRTQQEDSAVYLCASSRLEWASPNEQFFGPGTRLTVL.

This clonotype occurred many times. The chain is built from TRBV7-9 and TRBJ2-3; 8 nucleotides agree with TRBD2. The CDR3 length is 16 residues. CDR1 is SEHNR, CDR2 FQNEAQ, per germline (reference sequence). After removal of 1 base from V and 6 bases from J, the junction contained 9 bases not matched to a gene. CDR3 amino acids: CASSLGGLAGRDTQYF. The DNA of the CDR3 is TGTGCCAGCAGCTTAGGAGGGCTAGCGGGTCGTGATACGCAGTATTTT.

The sample holds a few counts of this clonotype. The J gene is TRBJ2-7, the V gene TRBV20-1; 9 positions agree with TRBD1. This CDR3 comprises 14 residues. Germline CDR1 is DFQATT and CDR2 is SNEGSKA (reference sequence). Trimming cost V 4 bases and J 3 bases; bases outside gene matches: 7. In DNA form, the CDR3 reads TGCAGTGCTACGGACCGGGACAGGGTCTACGAGCAGTACTTC. Amino acids: CSATDRDRVYEQYF.

The chain carries TRBV2 and TRBJ1-2; no clear D gene. Per the germline V gene, CDR1 is SNHLY and CDR2 is FYNNEI. This CDR3 has 12 residues. Trimming pared 0 bases from V and 6 bases from J, leaving 5 bases between. The CDR3 DNA follows: TGTGCCAGCAGTGAAGCTCGGCATGGCTACACCTTC. Translation gives CASSEARHGYTF.

This clonotype was observed many times. The chain uses TRBV6-2 or TRBV6-3 and TRBJ1-5; D ambiguous. Germline values: CDR1 MNHEY, CDR2 SVGEGT. This CDR3 comprises 13 residues. Deletions cut 8 bases from V and 0 bases from J, with 8 bases between. Written as DNA, the CDR3 is TGTGCCAGCCAGGAGGGTAGCAATCAGCCCCAGCATTTT. Translated, it gives CASQEGSNQPQHF.